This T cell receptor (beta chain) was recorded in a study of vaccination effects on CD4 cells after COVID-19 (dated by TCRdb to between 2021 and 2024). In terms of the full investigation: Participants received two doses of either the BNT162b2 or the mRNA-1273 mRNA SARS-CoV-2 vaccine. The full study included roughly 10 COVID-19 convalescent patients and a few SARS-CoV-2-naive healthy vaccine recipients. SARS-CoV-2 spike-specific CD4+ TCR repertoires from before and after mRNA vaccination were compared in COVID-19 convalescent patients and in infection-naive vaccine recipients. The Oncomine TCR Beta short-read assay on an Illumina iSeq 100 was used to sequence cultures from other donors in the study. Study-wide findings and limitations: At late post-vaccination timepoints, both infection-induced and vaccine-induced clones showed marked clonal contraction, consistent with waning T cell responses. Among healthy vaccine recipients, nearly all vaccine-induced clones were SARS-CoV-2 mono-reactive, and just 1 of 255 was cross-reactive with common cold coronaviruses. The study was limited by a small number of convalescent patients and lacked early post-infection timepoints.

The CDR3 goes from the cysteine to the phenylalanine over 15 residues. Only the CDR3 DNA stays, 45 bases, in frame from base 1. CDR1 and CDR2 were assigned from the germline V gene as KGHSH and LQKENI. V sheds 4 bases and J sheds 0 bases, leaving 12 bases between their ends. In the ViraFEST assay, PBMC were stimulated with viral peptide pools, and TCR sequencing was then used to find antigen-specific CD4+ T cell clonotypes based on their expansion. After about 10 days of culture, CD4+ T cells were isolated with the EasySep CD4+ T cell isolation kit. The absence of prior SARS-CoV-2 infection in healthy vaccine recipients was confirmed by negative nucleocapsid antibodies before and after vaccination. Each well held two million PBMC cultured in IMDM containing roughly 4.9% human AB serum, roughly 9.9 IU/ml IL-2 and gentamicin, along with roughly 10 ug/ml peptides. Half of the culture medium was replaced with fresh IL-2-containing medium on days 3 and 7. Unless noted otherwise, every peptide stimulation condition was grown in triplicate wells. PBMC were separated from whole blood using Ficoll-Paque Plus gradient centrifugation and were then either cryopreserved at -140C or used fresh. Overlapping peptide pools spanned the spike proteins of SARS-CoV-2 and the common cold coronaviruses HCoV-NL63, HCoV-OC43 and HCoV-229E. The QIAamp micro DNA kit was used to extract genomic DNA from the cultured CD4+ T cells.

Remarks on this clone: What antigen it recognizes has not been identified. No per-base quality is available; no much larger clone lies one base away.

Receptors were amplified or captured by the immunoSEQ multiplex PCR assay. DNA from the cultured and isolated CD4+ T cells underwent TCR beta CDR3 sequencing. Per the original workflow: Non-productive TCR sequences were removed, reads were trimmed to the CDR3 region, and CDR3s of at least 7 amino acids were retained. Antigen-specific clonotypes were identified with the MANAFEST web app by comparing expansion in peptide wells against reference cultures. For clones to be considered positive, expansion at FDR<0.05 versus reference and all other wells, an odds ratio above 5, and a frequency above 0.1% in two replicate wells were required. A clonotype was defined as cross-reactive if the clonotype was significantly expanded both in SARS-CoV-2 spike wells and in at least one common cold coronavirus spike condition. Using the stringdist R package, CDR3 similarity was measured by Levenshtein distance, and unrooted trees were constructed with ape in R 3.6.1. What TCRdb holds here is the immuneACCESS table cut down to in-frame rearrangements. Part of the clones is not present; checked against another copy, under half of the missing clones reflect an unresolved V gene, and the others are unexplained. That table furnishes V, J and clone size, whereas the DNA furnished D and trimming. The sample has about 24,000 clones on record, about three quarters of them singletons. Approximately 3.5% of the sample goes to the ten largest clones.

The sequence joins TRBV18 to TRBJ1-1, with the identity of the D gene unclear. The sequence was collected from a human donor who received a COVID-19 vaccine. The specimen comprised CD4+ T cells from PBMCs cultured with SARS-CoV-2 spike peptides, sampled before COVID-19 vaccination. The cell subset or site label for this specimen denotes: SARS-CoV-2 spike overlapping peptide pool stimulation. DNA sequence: TGTGCCAGCTCACTTCTGGGAACAGTGAACACTGAAGCTTTCTTT. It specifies CASSLLGTVNTEAFF.